This paragraph covers one T cell receptor (beta chain) sequence. TCRdb's copy holds only in-frame clones and misses some; the assay was immunoSEQ multiplex PCR. The sample lists some 120,000 clones; about nine tenths were seen once. Germline V gene sequence: CDR1 KGHSH, CDR2 LQKENI. Trimming removed 3 bases from V and 11 bases from J; junction bases left unmatched: 12. The CDR3 has 15 residues. These data originate in a study of T cell clones after liver transplantation. The material was CD4+ T cells from blood, obtained 12 months after liver transplant. The clonotype comes from a human patient who received a liver transplant. Among the T cells, some may be from the graft donor. The J gene is TRBJ1-4, the V gene TRBV18; TRBD1 aligns across 7 bases. CDR3 bases: TGTGCCAGCTCACCGGCTACAGGGGAGGTTATGAAACTGTTTTTT. Translation: CASSPATGEVMKLFF.